Presented here are 22 T cell receptor beta chains from one specimen sequenced in a study of cytomegalovirus exposure and HLA in healthy donors. The PCR used 60 Vbeta and 13 Jbeta primers. Libraries were prepared by immunoSEQ multiplex PCR; TCRdb keeps only in-frame clonotypes and omits some of them. The data show fewer than 200,000 clones, about 81% seen once. The sequencing sample was made of PBMCs. The receptors originated from a woman in her fifties or sixties in good health and CMV-seropositive.

The chain is built from TRBV7-6 and TRBJ2-7; D possibly corresponds to TRBD1 (6 bases). The CDR3 length is 14 residues. With 3 bases removed from V and 4 bases from J, the gap between germline ends came to 13 bases. In germline, CDR1 is SGHVS, CDR2 FNYEAQ. The CDR3 DNA reads as TGTGCCAGCAGCTTGGCATCAGGGGATTACGAGCAGTACTTC. Translated, it gives CASSLASGDYEQYF.

V gene TRBV5-4 combines with J gene TRBJ2-7, with 8 bases aligning to TRBD1. Per the germline V gene, CDR1 is SGHNT and CDR2 is YYREEE (reference sequence). The CDR3 consists of 13 residues. Trimming at V came to 0 bases and at J to 5 bases, leaving 1 base not matched to a gene. The CDR3 DNA sequence: TGTGCCAGCAGCTTGGGCAGGGGGCACGAGCAGTACTTC. It yields the protein CASSLGRGHEQYF.

The chain has TRBV6-1 and TRBJ2-7, with TRBD1 as a possible D gene (5 bases). V dropped 6 bases and J dropped 4 bases, with 13 bases sitting between them. The germline V gene encodes CDR1 MNHNS and CDR2 SASEGT. CDR3 length: 13 residues. The CDR3 spells CASSYTDSYEQYF. The CDR3 DNA reads TGTGCCAGCAGCTATACAGACAGTTACGAGCAGTACTTC.

The chain employs TRBV7-6 and TRBJ2-3; 11 bases fit TRBD2. Germline CDR1 reads SGHVS; CDR2 reads FNYEAQ. The CDR3 spans 16 residues. The ends lost 5 bases at V and 2 bases at J; junction bases unmatched: 6. The CDR3 region has the DNA TGTGCCAGCAGCGCTCTAGCGGGGGGTCTCACAGATACGCAGTATTTT. Amino acids: CASSALAGGLTDTQYF.

The rearrangement joins TRBV6-5 to TRBJ1-1; D is perhaps TRBD1 (5 bases). The germline CDR1 and CDR2 sequences are MNHEY and SVGAGI. The CDR3 loop spans 15 amino acids. The V and J ends lost 7 bases and 1 base respectively, with 16 bases between them. The CDR3 spells CASKVKDNRNTEAFF. DNA of the CDR3: TGTGCCAGCAAAGTCAAGGACAACCGGAACACTGAAGCTTTCTTT.

This clone was counted only a few times. The chain links TRBV6-1 to TRBJ1-2, with 9 bases matching TRBD1. V lost 3 bases and J lost 4; bases outside the gene matches: 12. Germline CDR1 is MNHNS and CDR2 is SASEGT. The CDR3 is made up of 17 amino acids. The CDR3 bases are TGTGCCAGCAGTGAGGGACAGGGATTTCGTCCGCCCTATGGCTACACCTTC. This sequence encodes CASSEGQGFRPPYGYTF.

V is TRBV30 and J is TRBJ1-1; 10 bases map to TRBD1. Trimming took 3 bases from V and 5 from J; bases not matched to a gene: 6. The CDR3 has 14 amino acids. CDR1 is GTSNPN and CDR2 is SVGIG in the germline V gene (reference sequence). The CDR3 reads CAWSRQGALTEAFF. The CDR3 coding sequence is TGTGCCTGGAGCCGACAGGGGGCGCTGACTGAAGCTTTCTTT.

The rearrangement uses TRBV2 and TRBJ2-2; D is uncertain. CDR1 is SNHLY, CDR2 FYNNEI, per germline. The CDR3 spans 13 residues. Trimming left V 3 bases short and J 5 bases short, with 7 bases between. The CDR3 loop is CASSETRTGELFF. The DNA of the CDR3 is TGTGCCAGCAGTGAGACCAGGACCGGGGAGCTGTTTTTT.

The gene calls are TRBV5-1 and TRBJ2-7; D unclear. The germline V gene encodes CDR1 SGHRS and CDR2 YFSETQ. The CDR3 has 14 amino acids. V gave up 1 base and J gave up 2 bases, with 10 bases separating them. This chain's CDR3 is CASSLLFPTYEQYF. In nucleotides, the CDR3 is TGCGCCAGCAGCTTGCTATTCCCAACCTACGAGCAGTACTTC.

The chain combines TRBV6-6 with TRBJ1-1; D is unresolved. Trimming took off 0 bases at V and 2 bases at J, with 7 bases between the two ends. The CDR3 totals 14 residues. Germline V CDR1 and CDR2: MNHNY, SVGAGI (reference sequence). The CDR3 spells CASSYSGGNTEAFF. CDR3 nucleotide sequence: TGTGCCAGCAGTTACTCTGGAGGTAACACTGAAGCTTTCTTT.

The rearrangement joins TRBV19 to TRBJ1-1; D is undetermined. Trimming took off 8 bases at V and 1 base at J, with 8 bases between the two ends. Germline-derived CDR1 and CDR2 are LNHDA and SQIVND (reference sequence). CDR3 length: 12 residues. The DNA for the CDR3 is TGTGCCAGTGGTTCGAGGAACACTGAAGCTTTCTTT. Its protein is CASGSRNTEAFF.

This clone has just a few counts. V is TRBV6-1 and J is TRBJ2-5; 9 bases match TRBD1. CDR3 length: 13 residues. V lost 8 bases and J lost 7; bases outside the gene matches: 8. CDR1 and CDR2 from the germline V gene are MNHNS and SASEGT. Here the CDR3 DNA reads TGTGCCAGCGAGATACAGGGGGCAGGGACCCAGTACTTC. Protein sequence: CASEIQGAGTQYF.

This clone turned up a few times. This CDR3 is CASSQDHRQTEAFF. As DNA, the CDR3 is TGCGCCAGCAGCCAAGATCACAGACAGACTGAAGCTTTCTTT. This chain links TRBV4-3 with TRBJ1-1; maybe TRBD1 (5 bases). The germline CDR1 and CDR2 sequences are LGHNA and YSLEER. The ends were cut back, 0 bases at V and 5 bases at J, with 10 bases in the middle. This CDR3 is 14 amino acids long.

This clone appeared a few times. The rearrangement links TRBV29-1 to TRBJ1-2, with D possibly matching TRBD1 (5 bases). CDR1 and CDR2 (germline): SQVTM, ANQGSEA. The CDR3 loop spans 14 amino acids. Trimming took off 2 bases at V and 2 bases at J, with 12 bases between the two ends. The CDR3 coding sequence is TGCAGCGTTGAAATTTCGACAGCGAACTATGGCTACACCTTC. It specifies CSVEISTANYGYTF.

This clone came up a few times. The rearrangement links TRBV10-3 to TRBJ1-1; D not resolved. The CDR3 sequence is 12 residues long. Germline-derived CDR1 and CDR2 are ENHRY and SYGVKD. Trimming stripped 6 bases from V and 8 bases from J, with 13 bases between. The CDR3 loop reads CAIRDGSSEAFF. The CDR3, as DNA: TGTGCCATCAGAGACGGGTCGTCAGAAGCTTTCTTT.

This clone turned up a few times. This chain joins TRBV5-1 and TRBJ2-1; 10 nucleotides line up with TRBD2. Germline trimming cut 5 bases from V and 9 bases from J; bases unmatched to any gene: 14. The CDR3 runs to 16 residues. Germline CDR1 is SGHRS and CDR2 is YFSETQ. The CDR3 protein is CASSPTSGAPLSEQFF. The CDR3, as DNA: TGCGCCAGCAGTCCTACTAGCGGGGCTCCTCTTAGTGAGCAGTTCTTC.

The chain combines TRBV18 with TRBJ2-5, with TRBD1 matching over 7 bases. The CDR3 consists of 14 residues. Germline loops: CDR1 KGHSH, CDR2 LQKENI. The V and J ends lost 0 bases and 5 bases, in that order; junction bases with no gene match: 3. CDR3 coding DNA: TGTGCCAGCTCACCACCGACAGGGAGTGAGACCCAGTACTTC. Its translation is CASSPPTGSETQYF.

This clone was picked up a small number of times. V gene TRBV6-6 combines with J gene TRBJ1-3, with D maybe TRBD1 (5 bases). Trimming shortened V by 5 bases and J by 4 bases, and 6 bases separated the two germline ends. The CDR3 extends over 12 amino acids. Germline-derived CDR1 and CDR2 are MNHNY and SVGAGI (reference sequence). CDR3 DNA sequence: TGTGCCAGCAGTGACAGCGGAAACACCATATATTTT. Its protein is CASSDSGNTIYF.

The rearrangement uses TRBV29-1 and TRBJ2-6; a possible D gene is TRBD1 (7 bases). The CDR3 runs to 16 residues. The V gene lost 6 bases and the J gene lost 0 bases, with 15 bases spanning the gap. Germline CDR1 and CDR2: SQVTM and ANQGSEA. The CDR3 coding sequence is TGCAGCGTCGCGCGGGACAGCAGCTCTGGGGCCAACGTCCTGACTTTC. Translation: CSVARDSSSGANVLTF.

The chain employs TRBV27 and TRBJ1-2, with 9 bases matching TRBD1. The CDR3 contains 15 residues. V was pared by 3 bases and J by 4 bases, with 6 bases of the junction left unmatched. CDR1 is MNHEY and CDR2 is SMNVEV in the germline V gene (reference sequence). Here the CDR3 DNA reads TGTGCCAGCAGTTTGACGGGACAGGGAGCCTATGGCTACACCTTC. Protein: CASSLTGQGAYGYTF.

This chain connects TRBV7-9 to TRBJ1-1; 9 bases are a match to TRBD1. Germline assignment: CDR1 SEHNR and CDR2 FQNEAQ (reference sequence). The junction had 4 bases not matched to a gene; V was cut back by 5 bases and J by 3 bases. The CDR3 sequence is 14 residues long. The CDR3, as DNA: TGTGCCAGCAGCACGGACAGGGGAGACACTGAAGCTTTCTTT. It is translated as CASSTDRGDTEAFF.

V usage is TRBV2 and J usage is TRBJ2-7, with TRBD1 matching 7 bases. Per the germline V gene, CDR1 is SNHLY and CDR2 is FYNNEI. Unmatched junction bases numbered 2, after V lost 6 bases and J lost 0 bases. The CDR3 length is 13 residues. CDR3 region: CASRGQSSYEQYF. The CDR3 nucleotides are TGTGCCAGCAGGGGACAGAGCTCCTACGAGCAGTACTTC. The full variable domain, its missing parts supplied by reference TRBV2 and TRBJ2-7, is EPEVTQTPSHQVTQMGQEVILRCVPISNHLYFYWYRQILGQKVEFLVSFYNNEISEKSEIFDDQFSVERPDGSNFTLKIRSTKLEDSAMYFCASRGQSSYEQYFGPGTRLTVT.